The clone carrying this T cell receptor beta chain was found many times. Looked up from germline, CDR1 is MGHRA and CDR2 is YSYEKL. This CDR3 comprises 15 residues. V was cut by 4 bases and J by 2 bases, with 9 bases left in between. In the original analysis: Quantification of nucleated cells was approximated via reference gene primer amplification. Sequencing was performed with immunoSEQ multiplex PCR; in TCRdb, only in-frame clones are kept and a portion is missing. V, J and clone size derive from that table, while D and trimming were established from the DNA sequence. The data show some 310,000 clones, around 86% seen once. This sample was included in a study of blood T cell repertoires in COVID-19. The overall study: There were acute and convalescent COVID-19 samples, and they came from the United States, Italy and Spain. Sources were T cells, B-cell-depleted T cells, or PBMCs; the material itself was cDNA or gDNA.

This clonotype was obtained from a man aged 45-60 years with active or convalescent COVID-19. Source material: peripheral blood. V is TRBV4-1 and J is TRBJ1-6, with TRBD1 as a possible D gene (5 bases). The CDR3 coding sequence is TGCGCCAGCAGCCCAGGGCTAGCCTATAATTCACCCCTCCACTTT. Its protein product is CASSPGLAYNSPLHF.